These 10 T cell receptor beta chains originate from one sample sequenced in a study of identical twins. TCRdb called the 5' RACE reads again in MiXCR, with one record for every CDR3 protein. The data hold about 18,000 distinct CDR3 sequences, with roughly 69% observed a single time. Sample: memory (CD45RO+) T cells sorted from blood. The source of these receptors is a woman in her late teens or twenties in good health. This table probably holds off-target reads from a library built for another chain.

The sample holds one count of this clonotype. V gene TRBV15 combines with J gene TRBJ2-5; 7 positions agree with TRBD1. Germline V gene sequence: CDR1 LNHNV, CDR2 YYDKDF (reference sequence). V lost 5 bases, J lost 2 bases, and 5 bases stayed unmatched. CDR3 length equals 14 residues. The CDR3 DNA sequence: TGTGCCACCAGCCTTGACAGGGCTCAAGAGACCCAGTACTTC. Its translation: CATSLDRAQETQYF.

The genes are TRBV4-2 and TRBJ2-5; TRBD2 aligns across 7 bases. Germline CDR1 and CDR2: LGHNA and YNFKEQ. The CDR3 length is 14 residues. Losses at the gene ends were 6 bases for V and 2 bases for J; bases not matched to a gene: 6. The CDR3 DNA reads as TGTGCCAGCAGAGTGCGGGGGAATCAAGAGACCCAGTACTTC. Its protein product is CASRVRGNQETQYF.

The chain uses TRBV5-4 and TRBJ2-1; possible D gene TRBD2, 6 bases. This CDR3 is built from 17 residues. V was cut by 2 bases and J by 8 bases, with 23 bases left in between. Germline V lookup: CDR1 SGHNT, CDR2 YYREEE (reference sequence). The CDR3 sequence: CASSLEIRTTRGHEQFF. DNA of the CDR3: TGTGCCAGCAGCTTAGAAATCCGGACTACCCGAGGGCATGAGCAGTTCTTC. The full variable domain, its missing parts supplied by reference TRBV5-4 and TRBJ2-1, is ETGVTQSPTHLIKTRGQQVTLRCSSQSGHNTVSWYQQALGQGPQFIFQYYREEENGRGNFPPRFSGLQFPNYSSELNVNALELDDSALYLCASSLEIRTTRGHEQFFGPGTRLTVL.

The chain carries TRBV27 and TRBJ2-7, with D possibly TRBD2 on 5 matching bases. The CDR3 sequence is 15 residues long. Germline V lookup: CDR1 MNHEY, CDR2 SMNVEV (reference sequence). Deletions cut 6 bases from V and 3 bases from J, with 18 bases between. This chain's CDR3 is CASRTGNRVIYEQYF. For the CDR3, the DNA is TGTGCCAGCAGAACCGGGAATCGAGTAATCTACGAGCAGTACTTC.

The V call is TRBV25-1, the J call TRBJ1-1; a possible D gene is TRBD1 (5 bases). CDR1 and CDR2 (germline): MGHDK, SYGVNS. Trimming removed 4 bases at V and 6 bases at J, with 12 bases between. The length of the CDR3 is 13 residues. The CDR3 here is CASSGAGRAEAFF. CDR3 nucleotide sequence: TGTGCCAGCAGTGGGGCAGGGAGGGCTGAAGCTTTCTTT.

The CDR3 region is CSLQSQETQYF. CDR3 nucleotide sequence: TGCAGTTTACAGAGCCAAGAGACCCAGTACTTC. The V gene is TRBV29-1, the J gene TRBJ2-5; D remains ambiguous. The CDR3 consists of 11 residues. Germline CDR1 and CDR2: SQVTM and ANQGSEA.

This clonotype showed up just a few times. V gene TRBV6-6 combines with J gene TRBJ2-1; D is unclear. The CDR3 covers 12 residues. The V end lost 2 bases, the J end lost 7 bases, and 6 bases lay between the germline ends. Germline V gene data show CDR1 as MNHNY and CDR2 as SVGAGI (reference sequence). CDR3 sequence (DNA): TGTGCCAGCAGTTACGGTGAAAATGAGCAGTTCTTC. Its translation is CASSYGENEQFF.

CDR3 region: CASSYRVDSYEQYF. The CDR3 DNA reads TGTGCCAGCAGTTACCGCGTGGACAGCTACGAGCAGTACTTC. The J gene is TRBJ2-7, the V gene TRBV6-2 or TRBV6-3, with D perhaps matching TRBD1 (6 bases). The CDR3 runs to 14 residues. The V gene's germline CDR1 is MNHEY and CDR2 SVGEGT. V lost 2 bases, J lost 3 bases, and 11 bases lay in between.

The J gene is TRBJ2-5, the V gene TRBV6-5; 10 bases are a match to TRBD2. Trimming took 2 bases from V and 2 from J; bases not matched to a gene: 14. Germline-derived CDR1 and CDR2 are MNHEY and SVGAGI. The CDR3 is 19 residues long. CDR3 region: CASSYTRPGVAGGQETQYF. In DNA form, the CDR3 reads TGTGCCAGCAGTTACACACGACCAGGGGTAGCGGGAGGACAAGAGACCCAGTACTTC.

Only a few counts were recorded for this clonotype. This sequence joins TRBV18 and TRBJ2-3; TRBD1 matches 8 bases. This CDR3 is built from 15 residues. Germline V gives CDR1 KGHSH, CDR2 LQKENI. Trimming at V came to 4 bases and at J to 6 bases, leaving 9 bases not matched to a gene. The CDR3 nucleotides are TGTGCCAGCTCACGCCGGACAGGGATGGCCGATACGCAGTATTTT. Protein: CASSRRTGMADTQYF.